This T cell receptor beta chain was captured in a study of T cell responses to AZD1222 COVID-19 vaccine. Study in general: The analysis combined second doses at about 4 or about 12 weeks. Study findings and constraints: There were repertoire samples only from the period after the peak T cell response.

Germline values: CDR1 SGHAT, CDR2 FQDESV (reference sequence). There are 16 residues in the CDR3. V lost 1 base and J lost 6; bases outside the gene matches: 8. On this clone itself: Its antigen is undetermined.

The protocol was immunoSEQ multiplex PCR, while the TCRdb copy is restricted to in-frame clones and leaves out a portion. Here the sample spans some 120,000 clones, approximately 88% being singletons. The material was peripheral blood, obtained on day 0 of AZD1222 vaccination. The TCR sequence derives from an adult in good health. The chain employs TRBV11-1 and TRBJ2-2; 7 nucleotides agree with TRBD1. This CDR3 reads CASSLDRQGTPGELFF. For the CDR3, the DNA is TGTGCCAGCAGCTTAGATCGACAGGGAACCCCCGGGGAGCTGTTTTTT.